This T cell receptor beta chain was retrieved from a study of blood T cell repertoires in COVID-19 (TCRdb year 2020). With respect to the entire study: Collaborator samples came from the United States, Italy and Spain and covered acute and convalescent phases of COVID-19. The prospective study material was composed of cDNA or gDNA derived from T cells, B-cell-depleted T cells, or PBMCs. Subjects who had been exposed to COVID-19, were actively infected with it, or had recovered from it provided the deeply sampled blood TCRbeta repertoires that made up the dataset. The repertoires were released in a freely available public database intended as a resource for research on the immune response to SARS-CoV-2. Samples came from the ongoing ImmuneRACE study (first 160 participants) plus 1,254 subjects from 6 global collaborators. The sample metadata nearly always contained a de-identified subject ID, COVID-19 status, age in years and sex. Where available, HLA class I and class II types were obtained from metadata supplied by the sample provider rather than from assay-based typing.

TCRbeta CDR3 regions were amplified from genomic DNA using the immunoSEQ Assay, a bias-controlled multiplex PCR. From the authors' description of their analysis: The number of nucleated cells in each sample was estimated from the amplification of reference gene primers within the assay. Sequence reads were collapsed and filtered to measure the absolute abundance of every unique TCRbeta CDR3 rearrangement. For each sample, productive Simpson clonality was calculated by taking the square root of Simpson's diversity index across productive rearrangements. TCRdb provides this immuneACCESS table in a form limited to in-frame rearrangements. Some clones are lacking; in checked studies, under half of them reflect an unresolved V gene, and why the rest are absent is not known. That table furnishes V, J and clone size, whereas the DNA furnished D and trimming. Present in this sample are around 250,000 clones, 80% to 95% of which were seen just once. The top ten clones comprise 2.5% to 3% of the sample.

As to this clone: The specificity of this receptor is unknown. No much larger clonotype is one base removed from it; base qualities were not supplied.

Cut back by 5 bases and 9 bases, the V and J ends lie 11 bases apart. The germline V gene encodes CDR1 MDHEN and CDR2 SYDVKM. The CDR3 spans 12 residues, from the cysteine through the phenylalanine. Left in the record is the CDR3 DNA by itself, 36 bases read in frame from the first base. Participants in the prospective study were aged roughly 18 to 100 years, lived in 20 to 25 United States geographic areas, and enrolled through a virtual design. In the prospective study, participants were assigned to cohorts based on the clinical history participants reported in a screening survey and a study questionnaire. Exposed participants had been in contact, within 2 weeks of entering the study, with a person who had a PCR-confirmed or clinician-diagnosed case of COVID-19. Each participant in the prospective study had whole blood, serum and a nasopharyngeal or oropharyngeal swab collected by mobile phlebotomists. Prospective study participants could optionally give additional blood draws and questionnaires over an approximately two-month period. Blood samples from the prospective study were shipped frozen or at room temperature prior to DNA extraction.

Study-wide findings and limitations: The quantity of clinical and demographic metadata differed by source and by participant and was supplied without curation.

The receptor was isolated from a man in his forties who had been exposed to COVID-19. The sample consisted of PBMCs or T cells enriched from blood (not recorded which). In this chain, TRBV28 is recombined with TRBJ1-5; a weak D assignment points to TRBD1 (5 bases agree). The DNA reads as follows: TGTGCCAGCAGTCGCCCCGGGGGGCCCCAGCATTTT. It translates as CASSRPGGPQHF.